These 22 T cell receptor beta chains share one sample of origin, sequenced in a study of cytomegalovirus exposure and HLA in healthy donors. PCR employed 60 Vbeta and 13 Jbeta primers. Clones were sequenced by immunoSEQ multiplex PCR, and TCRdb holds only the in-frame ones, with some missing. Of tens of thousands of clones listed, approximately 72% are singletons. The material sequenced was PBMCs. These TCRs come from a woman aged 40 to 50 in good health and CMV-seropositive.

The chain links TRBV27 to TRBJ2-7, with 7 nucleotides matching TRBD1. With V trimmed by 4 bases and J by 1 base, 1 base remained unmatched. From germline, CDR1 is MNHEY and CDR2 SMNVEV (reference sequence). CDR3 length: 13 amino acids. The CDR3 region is CASSWTGSYEQYF. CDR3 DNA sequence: TGTGCCAGCAGTTGGACAGGATCCTACGAGCAGTACTTC.

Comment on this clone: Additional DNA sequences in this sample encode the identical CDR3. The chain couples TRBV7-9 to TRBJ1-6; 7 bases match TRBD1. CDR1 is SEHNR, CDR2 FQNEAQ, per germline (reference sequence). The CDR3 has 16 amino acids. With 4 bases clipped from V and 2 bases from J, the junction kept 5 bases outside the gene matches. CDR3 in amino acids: CASSYDRETYNSPLHF. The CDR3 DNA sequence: TGTGCCAGCAGCTACGACAGGGAAACCTATAATTCACCCCTCCACTTT.

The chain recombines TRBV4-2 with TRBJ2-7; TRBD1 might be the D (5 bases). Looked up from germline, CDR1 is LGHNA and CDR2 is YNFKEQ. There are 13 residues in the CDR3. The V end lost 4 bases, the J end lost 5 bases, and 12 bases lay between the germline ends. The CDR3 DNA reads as TGTGCCAGCAGCCCCGTAGGGGCTGACGAGCAGTACTTC. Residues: CASSPVGADEQYF.

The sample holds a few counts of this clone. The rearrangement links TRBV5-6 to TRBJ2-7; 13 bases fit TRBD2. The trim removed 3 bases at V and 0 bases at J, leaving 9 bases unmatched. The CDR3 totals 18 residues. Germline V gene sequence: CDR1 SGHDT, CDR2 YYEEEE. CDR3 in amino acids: CASSSTGLAGEYSYEQYF. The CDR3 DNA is TGTGCCAGCAGCTCTACTGGACTAGCGGGGGAATACTCCTACGAGCAGTACTTC.

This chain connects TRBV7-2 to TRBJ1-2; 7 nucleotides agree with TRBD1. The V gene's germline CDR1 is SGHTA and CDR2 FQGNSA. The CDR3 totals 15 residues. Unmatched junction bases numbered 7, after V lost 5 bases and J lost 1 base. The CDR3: CASSATGKCNYGYTF. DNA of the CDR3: TGTGCCAGCAGCGCGACAGGGAAGTGTAACTATGGCTACACCTTC.

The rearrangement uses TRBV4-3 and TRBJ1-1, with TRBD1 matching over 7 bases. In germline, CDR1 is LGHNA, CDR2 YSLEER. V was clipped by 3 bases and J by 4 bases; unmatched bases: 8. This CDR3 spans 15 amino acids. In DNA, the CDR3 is TGCGCCAGCAGCCAGGAGGGGACAGTCGCCACTGAAGCTTTCTTT. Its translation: CASSQEGTVATEAFF.

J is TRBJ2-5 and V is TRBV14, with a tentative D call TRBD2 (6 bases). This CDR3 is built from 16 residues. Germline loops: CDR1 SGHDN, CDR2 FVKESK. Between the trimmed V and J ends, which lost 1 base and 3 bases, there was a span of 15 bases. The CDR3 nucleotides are TGTGCCAGCAGCCAAGTTCTGAAGCGGGTAGAAGAGACCCAGTACTTC. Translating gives CASSQVLKRVEETQYF.

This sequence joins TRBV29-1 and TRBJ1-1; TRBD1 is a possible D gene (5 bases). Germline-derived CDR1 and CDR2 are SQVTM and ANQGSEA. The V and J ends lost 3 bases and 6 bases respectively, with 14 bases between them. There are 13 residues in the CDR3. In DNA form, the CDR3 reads TGCAGCGTTGATGGGCGCAGGGCCGCTGAAGCTTTCTTT. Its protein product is CSVDGRRAAEAFF.

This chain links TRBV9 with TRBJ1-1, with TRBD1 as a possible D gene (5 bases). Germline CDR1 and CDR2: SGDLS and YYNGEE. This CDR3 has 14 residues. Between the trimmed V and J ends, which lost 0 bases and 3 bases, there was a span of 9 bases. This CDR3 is CASSVVRGDTEAFF. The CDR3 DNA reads TGTGCCAGCAGCGTAGTTAGGGGCGACACTGAAGCTTTCTTT.

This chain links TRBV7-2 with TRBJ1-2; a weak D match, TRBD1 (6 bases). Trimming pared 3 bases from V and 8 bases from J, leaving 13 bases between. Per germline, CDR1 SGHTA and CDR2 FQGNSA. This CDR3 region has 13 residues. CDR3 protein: CASSLTGAMGYTF. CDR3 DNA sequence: TGTGCCAGCAGCTTGACAGGTGCTATGGGCTACACCTTC.

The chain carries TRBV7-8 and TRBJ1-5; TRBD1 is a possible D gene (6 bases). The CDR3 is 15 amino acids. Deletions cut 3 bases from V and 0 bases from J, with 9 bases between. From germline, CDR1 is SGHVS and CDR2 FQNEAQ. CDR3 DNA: TGTGCCAGCAGCTTTCAGGGGAATAGCAATCAGCCCCAGCATTTT. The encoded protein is CASSFQGNSNQPQHF.

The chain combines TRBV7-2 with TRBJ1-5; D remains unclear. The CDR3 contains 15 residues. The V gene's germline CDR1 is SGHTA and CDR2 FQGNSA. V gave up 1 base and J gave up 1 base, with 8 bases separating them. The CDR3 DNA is TGTGCCAGCAGCTTAGTAGCAGAGAGCAATCAGCCCCAGCATTTT. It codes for CASSLVAESNQPQHF.

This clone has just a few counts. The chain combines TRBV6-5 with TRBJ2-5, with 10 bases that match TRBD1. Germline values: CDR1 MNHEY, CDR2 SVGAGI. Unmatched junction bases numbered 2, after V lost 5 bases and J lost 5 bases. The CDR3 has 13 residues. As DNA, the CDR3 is TGTGCCAGCAGTCTGGGACAGGGGGAGACCCAGTACTTC. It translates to CASSLGQGETQYF.

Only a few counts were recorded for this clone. As DNA, the CDR3 is TGTGCCAGCAGCTTGGGAACTGCCATTTCCTACAATGAGCAGTTCTTC. Translation: CASSLGTAISYNEQFF. The chain links TRBV5-8 to TRBJ2-1; D unclear. The germline gives CDR1 SGHTS, CDR2 YDEGEE. There are 16 residues in the CDR3. The V and J ends lost 0 bases and 1 base respectively, with 11 bases between them.

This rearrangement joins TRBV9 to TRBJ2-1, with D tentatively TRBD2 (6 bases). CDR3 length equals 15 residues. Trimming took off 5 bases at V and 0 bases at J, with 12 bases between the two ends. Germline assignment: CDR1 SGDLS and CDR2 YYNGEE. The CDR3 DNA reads TGTGCCAGCAGATCCGCGGGGAGCTCCTACAATGAGCAGTTCTTC. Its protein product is CASRSAGSSYNEQFF.

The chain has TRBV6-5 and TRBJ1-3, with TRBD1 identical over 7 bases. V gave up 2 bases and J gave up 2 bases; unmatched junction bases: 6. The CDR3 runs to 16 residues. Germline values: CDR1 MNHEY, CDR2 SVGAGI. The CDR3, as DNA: TGTGCCAGCAGTTACGGATCAGGGGGACCTGGAAACACCATATATTTT. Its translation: CASSYGSGGPGNTIYF.

The chain's CDR3 is CAWSVSISGNTIYF. CDR3 sequence (DNA): TGTGCCTGGAGTGTATCCATCTCTGGAAACACCATATATTTT. The chain couples TRBV30 to TRBJ1-3, with no clear D. The CDR3 runs 14 residues. Per germline, CDR1 GTSNPN and CDR2 SVGIG (reference sequence). Trimming cost V 0 bases and J 0 bases, with 6 bases left between them. Full variable domain (remainder filled in from reference TRBV30 and TRBJ1-3): SQTIHQWPATLVQPVGSPLSLECTVEGTSNPNLYWYRQAAGRGLQLLFYSVGIGQISSEVPQNLSASRPQDRQFILSSKKLLLSDSGFYLCAWSVSISGNTIYFGEGSWLTVV.

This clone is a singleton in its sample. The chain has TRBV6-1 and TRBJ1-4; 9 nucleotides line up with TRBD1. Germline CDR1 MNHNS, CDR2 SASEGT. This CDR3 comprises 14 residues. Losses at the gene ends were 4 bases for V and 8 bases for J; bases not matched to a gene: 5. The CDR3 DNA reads TGTGCCAGCAGTGGGGGACAGGGAGGCGAAAAACTGTTTTTT. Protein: CASSGGQGGEKLFF.

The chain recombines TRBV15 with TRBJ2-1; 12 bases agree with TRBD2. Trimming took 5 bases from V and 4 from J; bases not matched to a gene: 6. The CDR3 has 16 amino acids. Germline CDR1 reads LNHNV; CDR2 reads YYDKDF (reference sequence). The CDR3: CATSRRTSGVYNEQFF. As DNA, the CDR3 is TGTGCCACCAGCCGTAGGACTAGCGGGGTATACAATGAGCAGTTCTTC. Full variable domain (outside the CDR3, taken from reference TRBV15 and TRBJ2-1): DAMVIQNPRYQVTQFGKPVTLSCSQTLNHNVMYWYQQKSSQAPKLLFHYYDKDFNNEADTPDNFQSRRPNTSFCFLDIRSPGLGDTAMYLCATSRRTSGVYNEQFFGPGTRLTVL.

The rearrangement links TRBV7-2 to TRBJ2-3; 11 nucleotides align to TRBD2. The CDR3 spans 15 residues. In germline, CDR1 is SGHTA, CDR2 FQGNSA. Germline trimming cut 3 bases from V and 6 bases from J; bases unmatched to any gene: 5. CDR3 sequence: CASSLSSGGRDTQYF. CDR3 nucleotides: TGTGCCAGCAGCTTGTCTAGCGGGGGGCGGGATACGCAGTATTTT.

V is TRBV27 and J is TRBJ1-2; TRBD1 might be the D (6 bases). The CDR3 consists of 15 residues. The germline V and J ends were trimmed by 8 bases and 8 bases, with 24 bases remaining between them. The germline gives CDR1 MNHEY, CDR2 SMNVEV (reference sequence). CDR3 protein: CASSTLSRGNSGYTF. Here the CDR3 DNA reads TGTGCCAGCTCGACGCTATCCAGGGGCAATAGCGGCTACACCTTC.

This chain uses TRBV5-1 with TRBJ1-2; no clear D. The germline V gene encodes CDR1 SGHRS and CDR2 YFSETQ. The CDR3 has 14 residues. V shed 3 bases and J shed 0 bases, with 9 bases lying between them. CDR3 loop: CASSYGGPNYGYTF. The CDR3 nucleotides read TGCGCCAGCAGCTATGGTGGGCCTAACTATGGCTACACCTTC. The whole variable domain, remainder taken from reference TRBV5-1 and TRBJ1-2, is KAGVTQTPRYLIKTRGQQVTLSCSPISGHRSVSWYQQTPGQGLQFLFEYFSETQRNKGNFPGRFSGRQFSNSRSEMNVSTLELGDSALYLCASSYGGPNYGYTFGSGTRLTVV.